A single sample gave rise to the 26 T cell receptor beta chains below, sequenced in a study of T cells after yellow fever vaccination. TCRdb redid the calling of the 5' RACE reads with MiXCR, one entry per CDR3 protein. This table has a few hundred thousand distinct CDR3 sequences, roughly 8.3% appearing once. The source material was PBMCs, sampled roughly 47 days after the first yellow fever vaccination. The receptor set was obtained from a man aged 18 to 30 who received the YFV17D yellow fever vaccine.

This chain uses TRBV19 with TRBJ2-5; unclear D gene. Trimming shortened V by 5 bases and J by 2 bases, and 12 bases separated the two germline ends. This CDR3 comprises 14 residues. Germline V lookup: CDR1 LNHDA, CDR2 SQIVND (reference sequence). CDR3 sequence (DNA): TGTGCCAGTAGTCCGACCCACTCGCAAGAGACCCAGTACTTC. Translated, it gives CASSPTHSQETQYF.

This clonotype has just a few counts. The J gene is TRBJ1-2, the V gene TRBV3-1; unclear D gene. Germline V gene data show CDR1 as LGHDT and CDR2 as YNNKEL (reference sequence). The germline V and J ends were trimmed by 0 bases and 0 bases, with 5 bases remaining between them. The CDR3 is 14 residues long. CDR3: CASSQDWANYGYTF. The CDR3 nucleotides are TGTGCCAGCAGCCAAGATTGGGCTAACTATGGCTACACCTTC.

In its sample, this clonotype was seen a few times. The chain uses TRBV5-4 and TRBJ2-5, with 12 bases lining up with TRBD2. J lost 2 bases, V lost 2 bases, and 1 base had no gene match. In germline, CDR1 is SGHNT, CDR2 YYREEE (reference sequence). The CDR3 runs 15 residues. CDR3 DNA sequence: TGTGCCAGCAGCTTCACTAGCGGGGGGCAAGAGACCCAGTACTTC. Its translation: CASSFTSGGQETQYF.

V gene TRBV28 combines with J gene TRBJ1-5, with D perhaps TRBD1 (5 bases). The germline V and J ends were trimmed by 7 bases and 5 bases, with 12 bases remaining between them. The CDR3 loop spans 13 amino acids. Germline V gene data show CDR1 as MDHEN and CDR2 as SYDVKM. The DNA of the CDR3 is TGTGCCAGCAAGGAAGGGGTCCATCAGCCCCAGCATTTT. Protein sequence: CASKEGVHQPQHF.

In this sample, this clonotype turned up many times. The rearrangement links TRBV5-1 to TRBJ1-2; D remains unclear. V was trimmed by 0 bases and J by 1 base, leaving 4 bases between them. Germline-derived CDR1 and CDR2 are SGHRS and YFSETQ. The CDR3 spans 13 residues. The CDR3 reads CASSLGYNYGYTF. The CDR3 DNA is TGCGCCAGCAGCTTGGGTTATAACTATGGCTACACCTTC.

This clonotype was seen only a few times. This rearrangement joins TRBV27 to TRBJ2-1; D is perhaps TRBD1 (7 bases). The germline CDR1 and CDR2 sequences are MNHEY and SMNVEV (reference sequence). With 5 bases removed from V and 7 bases from J, the gap between germline ends came to 15 bases. The CDR3 extends over 14 amino acids. The CDR3 sequence is CASSLYRGGNEQFF. The DNA for the CDR3 is TGTGCCAGCAGTCTTTACAGGGGAGGTAATGAGCAGTTCTTC.

This clonotype occurred a few times. The chain links TRBV5-4 to TRBJ2-1; TRBD2 matches 8 bases. The CDR3 totals 15 residues. Looked up from germline, CDR1 is SGHNT and CDR2 is YYREEE (reference sequence). V lost 4 bases and J lost 7; bases outside the gene matches: 10. CDR3 in amino acids: CASSLLDSGVNEQFF. CDR3 bases: TGTGCCAGCAGCCTACTGGATAGCGGGGTAAATGAGCAGTTCTTC.

This clonotype was recorded many times. The chain links TRBV7-2 to TRBJ2-6; D is uncertain. The CDR3 loop spans 15 amino acids. V dropped 3 bases and J dropped 1 base, with 7 bases sitting between them. CDR1 SGHTA and CDR2 FQGNSA come from the germline V gene. CDR3 region: CASSLDSSGANVLTF. The CDR3 DNA reads as TGTGCCAGCAGCTTGGATTCTTCTGGGGCCAACGTCCTGACTTTC.

This clonotype has ten or more counts. V gene TRBV7-9 combines with J gene TRBJ1-1, with D tentatively TRBD1 (5 bases). V was shortened by 5 bases and J by 5 bases, with 9 bases between the two germline ends. The CDR3 runs to 12 residues. The V gene's germline CDR1 is SEHNR and CDR2 FQNEAQ (reference sequence). The CDR3 DNA reads TGTGCCAGCAGCCCCGGACAAACTGAAGCTTTCTTT. It yields the protein CASSPGQTEAFF.

The chain links TRBV12-3 or TRBV12-4 to TRBJ1-2, with unresolved D. The CDR3 sequence is 12 residues long. Trimming took off 1 base at V and 7 bases at J, with 7 bases between the two ends. In nucleotides, the CDR3 is TGTGCCAGCAGTTTAGAAGCCAGTGGCTACACCTTC. This gives the protein CASSLEASGYTF.

This clonotype was seen more than once but under ten times. This chain uses TRBV9 with TRBJ1-5, with D maybe TRBD1 (5 bases). The CDR3 length is 14 residues. Looked up from germline, CDR1 is SGDLS and CDR2 is YYNGEE. V was clipped by 4 bases and J by 3 bases, with 11 bases between them. In DNA, the CDR3 is TGTGCCAGCAGCCAAGACAGAAACAATCAGCCCCAGCATTTT. It is translated as CASSQDRNNQPQHF. Drawing the rest from reference TRBV9 and TRBJ1-5, the complete variable domain is DSGVTQTPKHLITATGQRVTLRCSPRSGDLSVYWYQQSLDQGLQFLIQYYNGEERAKGNILERFSAQQFPDLHSELNLSSLELGDSALYFCASSQDRNNQPQHFGDGTRLSIL.

In this sample, this clonotype turned up a few times. The chain uses TRBV4-1 and TRBJ2-5; perhaps D is TRBD1 or TRBD2 (5 bases each). Between the trimmed V and J ends, which lost 2 bases and 5 bases, there was a span of 15 bases. Germline loops: CDR1 MGHRA, CDR2 YSYEKL. The CDR3 covers 15 residues. As DNA, the CDR3 is TGCGCCAGCAGCCAATATTGGAGAGAGGGGGAGACCCAGTACTTC. Translated, it gives CASSQYWREGETQYF.

J is TRBJ2-3 and V is TRBV6-6; 7 nucleotides agree with TRBD1. The CDR3 runs to 13 residues. Losses at the gene ends were 6 bases for V and 11 bases for J; bases not matched to a gene: 11. Germline V gene data show CDR1 as MNHNY and CDR2 as SVGAGI (reference sequence). The CDR3 protein is CASRRGTEDLQYF. As DNA, the CDR3 is TGTGCCAGCAGACGAGGGACAGAGGACTTGCAGTATTTT.

The DNA of the CDR3 is TGTGCCACCAGCATTTCGTGGGCAGGGGAGCAGTTCTTC. This translates into CATSISWAGEQFF. V and J are TRBV15 and TRBJ2-1; possibly TRBD1 for D (5 bases). Trimming shortened V by 4 bases and J by 10 bases, and 14 bases separated the two germline ends. The CDR3 is 13 amino acids. Germline V gives CDR1 LNHNV, CDR2 YYDKDF (reference sequence).

Only a few counts were recorded for this clonotype. The chain has TRBV15 and TRBJ2-2; D is possibly TRBD1 (5 bases). Between the trimmed V and J ends, which lost 0 bases and 5 bases, there was a span of 13 bases. The CDR3 length is 16 residues. CDR1 and CDR2 (germline): LNHNV, YYDKDF (reference sequence). CDR3: CATSRDKRGQTGELFF. CDR3 in DNA: TGTGCCACCAGCAGAGATAAAAGGGGTCAAACCGGGGAGCTGTTTTTT.

This clonotype was seen ten or more times. The rearrangement joins TRBV5-1 to TRBJ1-1; no clear D. The CDR3 loop spans 15 amino acids. Trimming took 4 bases from V and 5 from J, leaving 18 bases between them. Per the germline V gene, CDR1 is SGHRS and CDR2 is YFSETQ. The CDR3 loop reads CASSMEVEGLTEAFF. The CDR3 DNA reads TGCGCCAGCAGCATGGAGGTGGAGGGCTTGACTGAAGCTTTCTTT.

The V call is TRBV30, the J call TRBJ2-7; D perhaps matches TRBD2 (6 bases). V lost 8 bases, J lost 0 bases, and 11 bases lay in between. CDR1 is GTSNPN and CDR2 is SVGIG in the germline V gene (reference sequence). The CDR3 is 12 residues long. The CDR3 sequence: CAGGTDSYEQYF. The CDR3 DNA sequence: TGTGCCGGAGGGACGGACTCCTACGAGCAGTACTTC.

This rearrangement joins TRBV15 to TRBJ2-2; D might be TRBD1 (6 bases). Germline V gene data show CDR1 as LNHNV and CDR2 as YYDKDF (reference sequence). V was clipped by 1 base and J by 4 bases, with 10 bases between them. This CDR3 is 15 amino acids long. The chain's CDR3 is CATSRVRGTTGELFF. CDR3 sequence (DNA): TGTGCCACCAGCAGAGTGAGGGGGACCACCGGGGAGCTGTTTTTT. Using reference TRBV15 and TRBJ2-2 for the parts outside the CDR3, the full variable domain is DAMVIQNPRYQVTQFGKPVTLSCSQTLNHNVMYWYQQKSSQAPKLLFHYYDKDFNNEADTPDNFQSRRPNTSFCFLDIRSPGLGDTAMYLCATSRVRGTTGELFFGEGSRLTVL.

In this sample, this clonotype turned up a few times. This chain links TRBV24-1 with TRBJ2-1; tentatively, D is TRBD1 (6 bases). V lost 4 bases and J lost 6, with 15 bases in between. The CDR3 length is 15 residues. Germline assignment: CDR1 KGHDR and CDR2 SFDVKD. CDR3 DNA: TGTGCCACCAGTGACCCCGGGCAGGGGTCCAATGAGCAGTTCTTC. Protein product: CATSDPGQGSNEQFF.

The chain couples TRBV4-3 to TRBJ2-4; D may be TRBD1 (5 bases). The CDR3 spans 16 residues. Germline-derived CDR1 and CDR2 are LGHNA and YSLEER. V was clipped by 0 bases and J by 6 bases, with 15 bases between them. Here the CDR3 reads CASSQDVGQGGNIQYF. Here the CDR3 DNA reads TGCGCCAGCAGCCAAGATGTCGGCCAGGGCGGAAACATTCAGTACTTC.

This clonotype was observed many times. This chain links TRBV7-2 with TRBJ2-5; D is unresolved. Germline CDR1 and CDR2: SGHTA and FQGNSA. Trimming took off 0 bases at V and 4 bases at J, with 21 bases between the two ends. This CDR3 has 18 residues. CDR3 sequence reads: CASSLAPNLRTLAETQYF. The CDR3 nucleotides are TGTGCCAGCAGCTTAGCGCCGAACCTTCGAACCCTGGCAGAGACCCAGTACTTC.

This clonotype came up a few times. The V gene is TRBV20-1, the J gene TRBJ2-1, with D maybe TRBD2 (5 bases). CDR1 is DFQATT, CDR2 SNEGSKA, per germline (reference sequence). The CDR3 is 14 residues long. V lost 0 bases, J lost 7 bases, and 13 bases lay in between. In DNA, the CDR3 is TGCAGTGCTAGAGATCCATACGGGGATAATGAGCAGTTCTTC. Its translation is CSARDPYGDNEQFF.

This clonotype appeared a few times. The gene calls are TRBV5-1 and TRBJ2-1; 9 bases agree with TRBD2. Germline V gene lookup returns CDR1 SGHRS and CDR2 YFSETQ. V lost 0 bases to trimming and J lost 0 bases; unmatched junction nucleotides: 7. The CDR3 contains 18 residues. CDR3 residues: CASSLAGTSKSSYNEQFF. In nucleotides, the CDR3 is TGCGCCAGCAGCTTGGCAGGGACTAGCAAAAGCTCCTACAATGAGCAGTTCTTC. Full variable domain (remainder filled in from reference TRBV5-1 and TRBJ2-1): KAGVTQTPRYLIKTRGQQVTLSCSPISGHRSVSWYQQTPGQGLQFLFEYFSETQRNKGNFPGRFSGRQFSNSRSEMNVSTLELGDSALYLCASSLAGTSKSSYNEQFFGPGTRLTVL.

This clonotype has a handful of counts. This sequence joins TRBV5-1 and TRBJ2-4; perhaps TRBD2 as D (5 bases). The CDR3 contains 14 residues. V lost 8 bases to trimming and J lost 0 bases, with 12 bases between them. Germline lookup yields CDR1 SGHRS and CDR2 YFSETQ. The CDR3 DNA reads TGCGCCAGTAAAGAGGAGGTAGCCAAAAACATTCAGTACTTC. The encoded protein is CASKEEVAKNIQYF.

This clonotype occurred a few times. This chain uses TRBV4-1 with TRBJ1-1; D is unresolved. Germline V gives CDR1 MGHRA, CDR2 YSYEKL. This CDR3 region has 13 residues. Trimming shortened V by 6 bases and J by 1 base, and 9 bases separated the two germline ends. CDR3 DNA sequence: TGCGCCAGCAGTCCAAGGTGGAACACTGAAGCTTTCTTT. Its protein product is CASSPRWNTEAFF.

This clonotype was recorded a few times. This rearrangement joins TRBV5-6 to TRBJ2-3; perhaps TRBD2 as D (5 bases). Germline V gene sequence: CDR1 SGHDT, CDR2 YYEEEE. Trimming stripped 3 bases from V and 2 bases from J, with 13 bases between. The CDR3 is made up of 15 amino acids. The CDR3 loop is CASSYNGRVTDTQYF. DNA of the CDR3: TGTGCCAGCAGCTACAATGGGCGGGTCACAGATACGCAGTATTTT.